This T cell receptor beta chain was captured by sequencing in a study of T-cell reconstitution after alpha-beta-depleted transplantation in children. Findings and caveats of the study: Surviving recipient T cells and thymic progenitors underlay high day-60 TCRbeta diversity in some patients. Fresh T-cell production supplied most of the T-cell counts and diversity seen one year after transplant. After transplant, at about two months, alpha-beta T cells were reportedly derived from several hundred expanded graft clones.

Preparation of the TCRbeta library was carried out with unique molecular identifiers. TCRdb redid the calling of the PCR reads with MiXCR, one entry per CDR3 protein. The table lists about 980,000 distinct CDR3 sequences, about 26% of them singletons. Of note for this clonotype: What it recognizes is unknown.

This CDR3 spans 13 amino acids. V was clipped by 3 bases and J by 2 bases, with 8 bases between them. The chain joins TRBV12-3 or TRBV12-4 to TRBJ2-7; D unclear. The source material was PBMCs, mostly from graft donor cells, sampled 360 days after TCRalphabeta/CD19-depleted stem cell transplant. This clonotype was obtained from a boy under two years old who had a stem cell transplant for SCID, so the T cells may come from the graft donor. The CDR3 nucleotides are TGTGCCAGCAGTTTCAGACATGCCTACGAGCAGTACTTC. Protein product: CASSFRHAYEQYF.